This TCR beta chain was captured in a study of vaccination and CD4 T cells after COVID-19. The study sequenced cultured CD4+ T cell DNA using the Oncomine TCR Beta short-read assay. TCRdb re-called the PCR reads with MiXCR, one entry per CDR3 protein. The table has over 10,000 distinct CDR3 sequences, around three fifths seen once. The germline V and J ends were trimmed by 6 bases and 0 bases, with 20 bases remaining between them. The CDR3 is 17 residues long. This clonotype showed up just once. Its antigen is still unknown. Documented treatment: approximately 10-day PBMC culture with coronavirus spike peptide pools or control peptides (ViraFEST assay). The ViraFEST method relied on peptide pools to expand antigen-specific T cells, followed by TCR sequencing. A half-volume replacement of the medium with fresh IL-2 medium was performed on days 3 and 7. Cells were cultured for 10 days, and then CD4+ T cells were isolated by negative selection.

The sequence was obtained from a human donor who had recovered from COVID-19. The sequencing sample was made of CD4+ T cells from blood, cultured in vitro. This chain connects TRBV12-3 or TRBV12-4 to TRBJ2-5; D is possibly TRBD2 (6 bases). CDR3 amino acids: CASSPPRRSSDQETQYF. The CDR3 nucleotides read TGTGCCAGCAGCCCCCCCCGCAGGTCTAGCGACCAAGAGACCCAGTACTTC.